The entry that follows covers one TCR beta chain sequence. This sample stems from a study of shared clonotypes between healthy human individuals. Data came from immunoSEQ multiplex PCR; TCRdb stores just in-frame clones and leaves some out. The data hold hundreds of thousands of clones, with nearly 98% observed a single time. Trimming stripped 5 bases from V and 5 bases from J, with 15 bases between. There are 14 residues in the CDR3. Germline assignment: CDR1 SEHNR and CDR2 FQNEAQ (reference sequence). Naive-designated CD8 cells lacked CD45RO, were positively enriched for CCR7, and omitted terminally differentiated effector memory CD45RA+ cells.

This clonotype originated in a man aged 25-45 years in good health. The rearrangement links TRBV7-9 to TRBJ1-2; D remains ambiguous. Specimen: naive CD8+ T cells sorted from blood. In DNA, the CDR3 is TGTGCCAGCAGCGGAGTTGAGCTGCTTTATGGCTACACCTTC. Translation gives CASSGVELLYGYTF.